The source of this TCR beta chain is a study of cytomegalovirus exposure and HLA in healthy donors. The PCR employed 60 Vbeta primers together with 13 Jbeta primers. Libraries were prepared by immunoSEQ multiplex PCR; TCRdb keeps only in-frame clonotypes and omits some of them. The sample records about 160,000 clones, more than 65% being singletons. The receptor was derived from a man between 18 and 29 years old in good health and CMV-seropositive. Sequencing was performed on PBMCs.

The CDR3 DNA reads TGTGCCAGCAGCCGTGGACAGGAAAGGACTGAAGCTTTCTTT. Protein: CASSRGQERTEAFF. The chain carries TRBV6-6 and TRBJ1-1; 7 bases are shared with TRBD1. The CDR3 covers 14 residues. V shed 6 bases, J shed 5 bases, and the junction held 9 bases outside the gene matches. From germline, CDR1 is MNHNY and CDR2 SVGAGI (reference sequence).